The 11 T cell receptor beta chains given below trace back to one sample, sequenced in a study of blood T cell repertoires in COVID-19. Only in-frame clones appear in the TCRdb table, and some are missing; sequencing was by immunoSEQ multiplex PCR. The sample lists 95,000 to 120,000 clones; about nine tenths were seen once. The material sequenced was peripheral blood. The receptors originated from a human donor in a cohort sampled during active COVID-19.

The chain links TRBV7-9 to TRBJ1-1, with 8 nucleotides matching TRBD1. The germline CDR1 and CDR2 sequences are SEHNR and FQNEAQ (reference sequence). The CDR3 covers 14 residues. The J segment lost 5 bases and the V segment lost 1 base, leaving 3 bases of the junction unmatched. Here the CDR3 DNA reads TGTGCCAGCAGCTTAGGACAGGGGAGTACTGAAGCTTTCTTT. Amino acid sequence: CASSLGQGSTEAFF.

This chain links TRBV19 with TRBJ1-2, with TRBD1 as a possible D gene (6 bases). There are 13 residues in the CDR3. V was clipped by 5 bases and J by 6 bases, with 13 bases between them. The germline CDR1 and CDR2 sequences are LNHDA and SQIVND (reference sequence). CDR3 coding DNA: TGTGCCAGTAGTGCCGGGACACAGAATGGCTACACCTTC. Translated: CASSAGTQNGYTF.

V usage is TRBV27 and J usage is TRBJ1-2; a weak D match, TRBD1 (5 bases). Germline V gives CDR1 MNHEY, CDR2 SMNVEV (reference sequence). The CDR3 consists of 13 residues. Trimming shortened V by 7 bases and J by 5 bases, and 14 bases separated the two germline ends. CDR3 loop: CASKVGGTYGYTF. CDR3 nucleotide sequence: TGTGCCAGCAAAGTGGGAGGGACTTATGGCTACACCTTC.

This CDR3 is CASSTAAGGERGYTF. The CDR3, as DNA: TGTGCCAGCAGCACCGCGGCAGGGGGCGAGCGGGGCTACACCTTC. This sequence joins TRBV28 and TRBJ1-2, with TRBD1 matching over 8 bases. Trimming cost V 6 bases and J 8 bases; bases outside gene matches: 14. This CDR3 is 15 amino acids long. CDR1 MDHEN and CDR2 SYDVKM come from the germline V gene.

The chain's CDR3 is CASRSGTGIAYEQYF. In DNA, the CDR3 is TGTGCCAGCAGAAGTGGGACAGGCATAGCCTACGAGCAGTACTTC. The chain is built from TRBV27 and TRBJ2-7, with 8 bases identical to TRBD1. Germline CDR1 reads MNHEY; CDR2 reads SMNVEV (reference sequence). The CDR3 contains 15 residues. V lost 6 bases and J lost 2; bases outside the gene matches: 9.

The rearrangement links TRBV5-1 to TRBJ1-1; 7 bases match TRBD1. The CDR3 contains 14 residues. Per the germline V gene, CDR1 is SGHRS and CDR2 is YFSETQ. The V and J ends lost 2 bases and 5 bases, in that order; junction bases with no gene match: 6. The CDR3 sequence: CASSFTGAGTEAFF. In nucleotides, the CDR3 is TGCGCCAGCAGCTTCACAGGGGCAGGTACTGAAGCTTTCTTT.

The rearrangement uses TRBV19 and TRBJ1-1; D is unclear. The CDR3 contains 13 residues. Germline CDR1 and CDR2: LNHDA and SQIVND (reference sequence). With 3 bases removed from V and 3 bases from J, the gap between germline ends came to 8 bases. This chain's CDR3 is CASSIGVDTEAFF. The CDR3 coding sequence is TGTGCCAGTAGTATCGGGGTGGACACTGAAGCTTTCTTT.

This chain uses TRBV30 with TRBJ2-5; tentative D call: TRBD1 (6 bases). Germline loops: CDR1 GTSNPN, CDR2 SVGIG (reference sequence). The CDR3 is 15 amino acids. Between the trimmed V and J ends, which lost 4 bases and 6 bases, there was a span of 21 bases. The CDR3 nucleotides are TGTGCCTGGATGCCCCAGGGGAGAAAGGGGCAGACCCAGTACTTC. Translating gives CAWMPQGRKGQTQYF.

The CDR3 coding sequence is TGTGCCAGCAGCCTTCCGGGGATACAGGGACCTAACTATGGCTACACCTTC. This encodes CASSLPGIQGPNYGYTF. The genes are TRBV5-4 and TRBJ1-2, with a tentative D call TRBD1 (6 bases). The V and J ends lost 4 bases and 0 bases respectively, with 19 bases between them. From germline, CDR1 is SGHNT and CDR2 YYREEE (reference sequence). The CDR3 is 17 amino acids.

The chain combines TRBV28 with TRBJ1-2, with a tentative D call TRBD1 (6 bases). The germline V gene has CDR1 MDHEN and CDR2 SYDVKM. V lost 2 bases and J 4 bases, leaving 8 bases between the germline ends. This CDR3 is 13 amino acids long. The CDR3: CASSLTGLYGYTF. CDR3 bases: TGTGCCAGCAGTTTAACAGGGCTCTATGGCTACACCTTC.

The rearrangement joins TRBV19 to TRBJ2-4; D is possibly TRBD2 (7 bases). V lost 2 bases to trimming and J lost 0 bases, with 23 bases between them. Per germline, CDR1 LNHDA and CDR2 SQIVND (reference sequence). CDR3 length equals 20 residues. The CDR3 DNA sequence: TGTGCCAGTAGTATAACGGCTGAGATTTTCGGGGGGCTAGCCAAAAACATTCAGTACTTC. Its translation: CASSITAEIFGGLAKNIQYF.